This T cell receptor (beta chain) was documented in a study of cytomegalovirus exposure and HLA in healthy donors. Vbeta (60) and Jbeta (13) primers were used in the PCR. Data came from immunoSEQ multiplex PCR; TCRdb stores just in-frame clones and leaves some out. The sample lists 150,000 to 180,000 clones, 75% to 85% seen once, with roughly 7.1% in the top ten. This clone was counted between two and nine times. Germline V gene lookup returns CDR1 LGHNA and CDR2 YSLEER. The CDR3 has 14 residues. The germline V and J ends were trimmed by 1 base and 6 bases, with 11 bases remaining between them. The sample comprised PBMCs. The source of this sequence is a man aged 25 to 45 in good health and CMV-seropositive. The gene calls are TRBV4-3 and TRBJ2-3; D gene ambiguous. The CDR3 DNA sequence: TGCGCCAGCAGCCAAGGATTCCGGAGCGATACGCAGTATTTT. This encodes CASSQGFRSDTQYF.